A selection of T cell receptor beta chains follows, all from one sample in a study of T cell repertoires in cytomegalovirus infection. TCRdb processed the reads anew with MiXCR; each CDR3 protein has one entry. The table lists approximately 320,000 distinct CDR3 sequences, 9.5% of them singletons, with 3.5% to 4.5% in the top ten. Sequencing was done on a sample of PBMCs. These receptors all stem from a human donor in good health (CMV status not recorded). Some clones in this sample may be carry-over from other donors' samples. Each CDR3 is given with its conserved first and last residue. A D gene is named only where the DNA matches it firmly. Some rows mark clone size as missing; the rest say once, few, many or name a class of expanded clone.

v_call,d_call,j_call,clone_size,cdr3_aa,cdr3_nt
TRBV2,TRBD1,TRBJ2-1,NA,CASSGQGSSYNEQFF,TGTGCCAGCAGCGGACAGGGGAGTTCCTACAATGAGCAGTTCTTC
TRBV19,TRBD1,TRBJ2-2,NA,CASKGQGRIGELFF,TGTGCCAGTAAGGGACAGGGGAGGATCGGGGAGCTGTTTTTT
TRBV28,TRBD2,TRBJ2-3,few,CASTAGGTDTQYF,TGTGCCAGCACGGCGGGGGGCACAGATACGCAGTATTTT
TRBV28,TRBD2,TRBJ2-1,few,CASSIRLAGGNEQFF,TGTGCCAGCAGTATTAGACTAGCGGGAGGCAATGAGCAGTTCTTC
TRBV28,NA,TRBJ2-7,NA,CASSLQGPGTHEQYF,TGTGCCAGCAGCCTACAGGGCCCCGGGACCCACGAGCAGTACTTC
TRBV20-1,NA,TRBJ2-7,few,CSARDKDRPDSYEQYF,TGCAGTGCTAGAGACAAGGACAGACCCGATTCCTACGAGCAGTACTTC
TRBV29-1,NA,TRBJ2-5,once,CSVEDRGGRQETQYF,TGCAGCGTTGAAGATCGAGGGGGTAGGCAAGAGACCCAGTACTTC
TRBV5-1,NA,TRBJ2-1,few,CASSLAGGEYNEQFF,TGCGCCAGCAGCTTGGCCGGGGGAGAGTACAATGAGCAGTTCTTC
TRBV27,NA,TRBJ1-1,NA,CASSPGGEAFF,TGTGCCAGCAGTCCTGGCGGGGAAGCTTTCTTT
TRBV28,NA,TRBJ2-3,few,CASSLFKDTQYF,TGTGCCAGCAGTTTATTTAAAGATACGCAGTATTTT
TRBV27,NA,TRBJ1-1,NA,CASSPGGAEAFF,TGTGCCAGCAGTCCGGGGGGAGCTGAAGCTTTCTTT
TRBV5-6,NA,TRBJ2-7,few,CASSLDWGGTPDEQYF,TGTGCCAGCAGCTTGGATTGGGGTGGGACACCCGACGAGCAGTACTTC
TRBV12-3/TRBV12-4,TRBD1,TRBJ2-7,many,CASSGGQGGGDEQYF,TGTGCCAGCAGTGGGGGACAGGGGGGAGGAGACGAGCAGTACTTC
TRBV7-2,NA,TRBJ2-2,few,CASSLRTVTGELFF,TGTGCCAGCAGCTTACGGACAGTCACCGGGGAGCTGTTTTTT
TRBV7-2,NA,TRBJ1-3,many,CASSVTGAGNTIYF,TGTGCCAGCAGCGTGACAGGAGCTGGAAACACCATATATTTT
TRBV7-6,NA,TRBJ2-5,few,CASSLDGGKQETQYF,TGTGCCAGCAGCTTAGATGGGGGAAAACAAGAGACCCAGTACTTC
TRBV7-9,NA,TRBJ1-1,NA,CASSSHQGMNTEAFF,TGTGCCAGCAGCAGCCATCAGGGTATGAACACTGAAGCTTTCTTT
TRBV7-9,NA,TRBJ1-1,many,CAWGANTEAFF,TGTGCCTGGGGGGCGAACACTGAAGCTTTCTTT
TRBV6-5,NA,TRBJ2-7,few,CASRPGGRAYEQYF,TGTGCCAGCAGACCCGGGGGCAGGGCCTACGAGCAGTACTTC
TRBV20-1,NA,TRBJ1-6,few,CSARAGEGVSPYNSPLHF,TGCAGTGCTAGAGCGGGCGAGGGGGTTAGCCCCTATAATTCACCCCTCCACTTT
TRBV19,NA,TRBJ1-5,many,CASTTGYSNQPQHF,TGTGCCAGTACTACAGGGTATAGCAATCAGCCCCAGCATTTT
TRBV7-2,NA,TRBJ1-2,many,CASSLDTGIPYGYTF,TGTGCCAGCAGCTTAGACACAGGGATCCCCTATGGCTACACCTTC